The T cell receptor beta chain described here comes from a study of OX40 agonist ivuxolimab in advanced cancers. The overall study: In this cohort, patients received ivuxolimab, an agonistic anti-OX40 (CD134) antibody.

With 2 bases clipped from V and 3 bases from J, the junction kept 5 bases outside the gene matches. CDR1 and CDR2 (germline): SGHDT, YYEEEE. The CDR3 has 16 amino acids. Any history of autoimmune disease or systemic immunosuppression disqualified patients. Using immunoSEQ multiplex PCR, the repertoire was profiled, and TCRdb retains in-frame clones only, with some absent. The table has roughly 10,000 clones, roughly 80% seen once; the top ten hold around 34%. The sequencing used CD4+ or CD8+ T cells sorted from blood, collected in a trial of the OX40 agonist ivuxolimab. The chain carries TRBV5-6 and TRBJ2-1; 10 bases line up with TRBD2. The clonotype was recovered from an adult with an advanced solid tumor such as melanoma, head and neck, liver or kidney cancer. The CDR3 region has the DNA TGTGCCAGCAGCTTAGGACTAGCGGCCAACTACAATGAGCAGTTCTTC. This encodes CASSLGLAANYNEQFF.